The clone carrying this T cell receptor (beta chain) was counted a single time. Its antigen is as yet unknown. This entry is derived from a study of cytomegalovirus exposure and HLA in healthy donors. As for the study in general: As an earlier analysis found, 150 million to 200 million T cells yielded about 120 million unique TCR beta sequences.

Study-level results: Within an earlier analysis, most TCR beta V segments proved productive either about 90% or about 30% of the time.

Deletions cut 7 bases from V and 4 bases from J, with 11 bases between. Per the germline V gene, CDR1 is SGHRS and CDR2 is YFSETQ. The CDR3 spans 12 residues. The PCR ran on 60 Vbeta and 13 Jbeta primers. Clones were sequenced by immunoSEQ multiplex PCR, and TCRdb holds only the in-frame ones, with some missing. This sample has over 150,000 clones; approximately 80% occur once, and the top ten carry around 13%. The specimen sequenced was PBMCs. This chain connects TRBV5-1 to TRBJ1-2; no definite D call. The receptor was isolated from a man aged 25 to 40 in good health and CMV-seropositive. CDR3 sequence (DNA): TGCGCCAGCGGAGAGTCGGTCTATGGCTACACCTTC. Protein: CASGESVYGYTF.